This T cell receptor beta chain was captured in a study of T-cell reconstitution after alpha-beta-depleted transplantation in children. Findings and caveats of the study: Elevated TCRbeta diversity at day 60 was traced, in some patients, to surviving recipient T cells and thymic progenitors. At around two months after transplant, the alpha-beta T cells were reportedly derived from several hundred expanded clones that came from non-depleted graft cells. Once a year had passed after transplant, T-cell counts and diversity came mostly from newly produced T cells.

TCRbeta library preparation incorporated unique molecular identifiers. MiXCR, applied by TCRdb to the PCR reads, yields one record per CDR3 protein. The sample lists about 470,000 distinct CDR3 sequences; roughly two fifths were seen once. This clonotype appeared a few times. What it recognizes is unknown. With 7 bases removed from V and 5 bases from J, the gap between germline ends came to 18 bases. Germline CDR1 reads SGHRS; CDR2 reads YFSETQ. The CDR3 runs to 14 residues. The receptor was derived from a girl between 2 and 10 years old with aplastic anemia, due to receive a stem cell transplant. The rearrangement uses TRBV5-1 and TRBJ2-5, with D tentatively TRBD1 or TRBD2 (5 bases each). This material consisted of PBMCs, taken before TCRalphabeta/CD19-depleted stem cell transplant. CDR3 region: CASSPGDGGETQYF. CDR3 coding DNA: TGCGCCAGCTCCCCCGGGGACGGAGGCGAGACCCAGTACTTC.